The entry below describes one TCR beta chain. Its antigen remains unknown. TCRdb's table, derived via immunoSEQ multiplex PCR, lists solely in-frame clones and lacks some. The table has approximately 30,000 clones, approximately 90% seen once; the top ten hold 4% to 5%. This sample was taken from a study of T cells in localized non-small cell lung cancer. Study outcomes and limitations: Median detection of top 100 tumor clones in adjacent lung was over 45 clones.

This CDR3 has 14 amino acids. V lost 1 base to trimming and J lost 3 bases, with 11 bases between them. Germline V gene lookup returns CDR1 SGHKS and CDR2 YYEKEE (reference sequence). Sequenced here: peripheral blood, sampled before any cancer treatment. This chain links TRBV5-5 with TRBJ2-7; D not resolved. This clonotype was sampled from a male donor at least 60 years old with stage III lung adenocarcinoma. The CDR3, as DNA: TGTGCCAGCAGCTTGTCGAACGTAGTCTACGAGCAGTACTTC. Translating gives CASSLSNVVYEQYF.